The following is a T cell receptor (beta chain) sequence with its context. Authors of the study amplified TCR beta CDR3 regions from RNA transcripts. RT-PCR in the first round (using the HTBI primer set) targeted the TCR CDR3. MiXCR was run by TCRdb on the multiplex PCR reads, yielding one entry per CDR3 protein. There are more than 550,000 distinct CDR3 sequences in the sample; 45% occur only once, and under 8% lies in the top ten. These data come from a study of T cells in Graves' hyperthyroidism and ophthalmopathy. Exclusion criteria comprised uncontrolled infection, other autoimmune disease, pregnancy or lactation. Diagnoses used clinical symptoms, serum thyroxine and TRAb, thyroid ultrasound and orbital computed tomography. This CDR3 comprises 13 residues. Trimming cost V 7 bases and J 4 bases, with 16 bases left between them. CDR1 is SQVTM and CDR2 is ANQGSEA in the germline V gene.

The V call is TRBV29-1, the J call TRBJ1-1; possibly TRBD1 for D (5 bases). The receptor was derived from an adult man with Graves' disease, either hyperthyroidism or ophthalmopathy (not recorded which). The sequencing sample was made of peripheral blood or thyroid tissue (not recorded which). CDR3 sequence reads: CSGEDPGGTEAFF. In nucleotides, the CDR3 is TGCAGCGGGGAAGACCCGGGGGGCACTGAAGCTTTCTTT.